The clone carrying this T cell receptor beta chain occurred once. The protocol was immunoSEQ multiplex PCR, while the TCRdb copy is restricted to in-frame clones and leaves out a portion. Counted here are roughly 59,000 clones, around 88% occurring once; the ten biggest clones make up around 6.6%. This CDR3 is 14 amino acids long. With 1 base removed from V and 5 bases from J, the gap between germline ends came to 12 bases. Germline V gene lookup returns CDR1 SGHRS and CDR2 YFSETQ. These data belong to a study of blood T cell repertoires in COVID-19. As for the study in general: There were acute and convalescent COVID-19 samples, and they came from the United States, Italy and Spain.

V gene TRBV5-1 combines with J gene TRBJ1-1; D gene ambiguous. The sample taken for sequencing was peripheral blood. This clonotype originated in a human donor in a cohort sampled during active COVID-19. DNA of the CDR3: TGCGCCAGCAGCTTGAGGTCCGGCGGGACTGAAGCTTTCTTT. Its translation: CASSLRSGGTEAFF.